What follows are 15 T cell receptor beta chains derived from one specimen sequenced in a study of T cell responses to AZD1222 COVID-19 vaccine. Clones were sequenced by immunoSEQ multiplex PCR, and TCRdb holds only the in-frame ones, with some missing. The repertoire has 150,000 to 180,000 clones, more than 75% of them found once; the top ten carry roughly a tenth. Sequencing was performed on peripheral blood, taken 28 days after the second AZD1222 dose. Receptors were obtained from an adult who received the AZD1222 COVID-19 vaccine.

Notes on this clone: One junction end disagrees with the germline gene, perhaps due to a read error. This sequence joins TRBV11-2 and TRBJ2-7; TRBD1 matches at 7 bases. The CDR3 has 15 residues. The germline CDR1 and CDR2 sequences are SGHAT and FQNNGV. Written as DNA, the CDR3 is TGTGCCAACAGCGGCCTCGGGACAGAAAACCACGAGCAGTACTTC. Translation gives CANSGLGTENHEQYF.

This clone was seen just once. The chain carries TRBV19 and TRBJ2-1; D unclear. This CDR3 is 14 amino acids long. Germline V gene data show CDR1 as LNHDA and CDR2 as SQIVND (reference sequence). Deletions cut 5 bases from V and 6 bases from J, with 14 bases between. This CDR3 is CASSPWGPTNEQFF. The CDR3 nucleotides are TGTGCCAGTAGTCCCTGGGGTCCCACCAATGAGCAGTTCTTC.

This chain uses TRBV30 with TRBJ2-1, with D possibly matching TRBD2 (6 bases). CDR1 and CDR2 (germline): GTSNPN, SVGIG (reference sequence). V shed 2 bases and J shed 0 bases, with 23 bases lying between them. The CDR3 totals 19 residues. CDR3 in DNA: TGTGCCTGGAGTCGTTTCGGGGCTAGCGAACCCCGCTCCTACAATGAGCAGTTCTTC. Its protein product is CAWSRFGASEPRSYNEQFF.

The chain is built from TRBV27 and TRBJ2-3; weak D call: TRBD2 (5 bases). Germline V gene sequence: CDR1 MNHEY, CDR2 SMNVEV (reference sequence). V was cut by 6 bases and J by 4 bases, with 14 bases left in between. The CDR3 loop spans 14 amino acids. CDR3 sequence reads: CASSSWRSPDTQYF. The CDR3, as DNA: TGTGCCAGCAGCTCTTGGAGGTCCCCAGATACGCAGTATTTT.

The chain is built from TRBV4-1 and TRBJ1-2, with TRBD1 matching over 8 bases. CDR1 is MGHRA and CDR2 is YSYEKL in the germline V gene. CDR3 length: 19 residues. The V gene end was trimmed by 4 bases and the J gene end by 0 bases; junction bases not matched to a gene: 16. CDR3 DNA sequence: TGCGCCAGCAGCCCTATCCCCAAAGGACAGGGCGCAACTAACTATGGCTACACCTTC. It encodes CASSPIPKGQGATNYGYTF.

For the CDR3, the DNA is TGTGCCAGCACACGGGCTAGCTCATACAATGAGCAGTTCTTC. This translates into CASTRASSYNEQFF. V is TRBV6-5 and J is TRBJ2-1; tentative D call: TRBD2 (5 bases). Trimming pared 7 bases from V and 4 bases from J, leaving 14 bases between. The CDR3 consists of 14 residues. Germline assignment: CDR1 MNHEY and CDR2 SVGAGI.

This chain joins TRBV11-2 and TRBJ2-7; 8 bases map to TRBD2. The V segment lost 5 bases and the J segment 2 bases; nucleotides outside the gene matches: 14. This CDR3 spans 17 amino acids. In germline, CDR1 is SGHAT, CDR2 FQNNGV. CDR3 DNA sequence: TGTGCCAGCAGCACCCCCTTGGGAGCGGGAGATCCCTACGAGCAGTACTTC. The encoded protein is CASSTPLGAGDPYEQYF.

For the CDR3, the DNA is TGTGCCAGCACTATCCCGGGACAGGGGCGGAATGGCTACACCTTC. Its translation is CASTIPGQGRNGYTF. V is TRBV28 and J is TRBJ1-2; 10 bases agree with TRBD1. CDR3 length equals 15 residues. Germline V gives CDR1 MDHEN, CDR2 SYDVKM. The junction had 11 bases not matched to a gene; V was cut back by 7 bases and J by 6 bases.

This sequence joins TRBV23-1 and TRBJ2-1; 8 bases align to TRBD1. Being an ORF, TRBV23-1 has a function that is uncertain. This CDR3 is built from 18 residues. Losses at the gene ends were 0 bases for V and 9 bases for J; bases not matched to a gene: 16. The CDR3 here is CASSQSGGTGGQWVEQFF. The CDR3 DNA follows: TGCGCCAGCAGTCAATCCGGGGGCACAGGGGGACAGTGGGTTGAGCAGTTCTTC.

This clone has only one observation. The chain combines TRBV11-2 with TRBJ2-2; either TRBD1 or TRBD2 may fit D (5 bases each). The germline V and J ends were trimmed by 7 bases and 5 bases, with 14 bases remaining between them. The germline V gene has CDR1 SGHAT and CDR2 FQNNGV. The CDR3 is made up of 14 amino acids. Here the CDR3 reads CASTLNGATGELFF. The CDR3 region has the DNA TGTGCCAGCACCTTGAACGGGGCGACCGGGGAGCTGTTTTTT.

This clone was detected a few times. The rearrangement uses TRBV28 and TRBJ2-2, with D maybe TRBD1 (6 bases). Germline CDR1 is MDHEN and CDR2 is SYDVKM. Trimming took off 6 bases at V and 7 bases at J, with 12 bases between the two ends. The CDR3 runs to 13 residues. The chain's CDR3 is CASRLDSHGELFF. CDR3 in DNA: TGTGCCAGCAGGTTGGACAGTCACGGGGAGCTGTTTTTT.

This clone was recorded a few times. The chain couples TRBV28 to TRBJ2-3; 8 bases match TRBD2. The CDR3 runs 17 residues. Germline values: CDR1 MDHEN, CDR2 SYDVKM. V shed 2 bases, J shed 5 bases, and the junction held 12 bases outside the gene matches. CDR3 DNA sequence: TGTGCCAGCAGTTTAGTCTCCGTAACGGGAGGGCGAGATACGCAGTATTTT. As protein: CASSLVSVTGGRDTQYF. Supplemented by reference TRBV28 and TRBJ2-3, the full variable domain reads DVKVTQSSRYLVKRTGEKVFLECVQDMDHENMFWYRQDPGLGLRLIYFSYDVKMKEKGDIPEGYSVSREKKERFSLILESASTNQTSMYLCASSLVSVTGGRDTQYFGPGTRLTVL.

V is TRBV6-5 and J is TRBJ1-5; no reliable D call. Germline assignment: CDR1 MNHEY and CDR2 SVGAGI. Trimming left V 7 bases short and J 4 bases short, with 11 bases between. CDR3 length: 13 residues. The CDR3 protein is CASTEGGNQPQHF. The CDR3 bases are TGTGCCAGCACCGAGGGAGGGAATCAGCCCCAGCATTTT.

This clone was counted once. For the CDR3, the DNA is TGTGCCAGCAGGGCCAGATTAATTTGGGGGGCGTTGGCTAACTATGGCTACACCTTC. This sequence encodes CASRARLIWGALANYGYTF. The J gene is TRBJ1-2, the V gene TRBV28; TRBD1 might be the D (6 bases). Germline assignment: CDR1 MDHEN and CDR2 SYDVKM. The CDR3 contains 19 residues. Trimming took off 6 bases at V and 0 bases at J, with 26 bases between the two ends.

The rearrangement uses TRBV9 and TRBJ1-2; D not resolved. Looked up from germline, CDR1 is SGDLS and CDR2 is YYNGEE. V was cut by 2 bases and J by 0 bases, with 11 bases left in between. CDR3 length: 15 amino acids. The CDR3 DNA reads as TGTGCCAGCAGCGTTGGGTTTGAAGCTAACTATGGCTACACCTTC. Translation: CASSVGFEANYGYTF.